This section outlines one T cell receptor beta chain sequence together with its context. Its specificity is unknown. The data stem from a study of blood T cells in healthy people across ages. Findings and limits, study-wide: The study lacked donor CMV status, which possibly confounded expanded clonotype changes.

A sample-barcoded 5' primer and a J-beta primer mix were used in a second PCR of roughly 7 to 11 cycles. TCRdb re-called the 5' RACE reads with MiXCR, one entry per CDR3 protein. The sample yields fewer than 1 million distinct CDR3 sequences, more than 40% seen once. Each donor was a healthy Caucasian individual from Russia, aged about 6 to 90. Peripheral blood was drawn, roughly 10 milliliters per donor. Sequences were obtained from blood. This clonotype was obtained from a man aged 55-75 years in good health.

CDR3 amino acids: CSASLGVYEQYF. CDR3 bases: TGCAGTGCTTCCCTAGGGGTCTACGAGCAGTACTTC. J is TRBJ2-7 and V is TRBV20-1, with TRBD1 as a possible D gene (5 bases). The V gene lost 5 bases and the J gene lost 3 bases, with 11 bases spanning the gap. The germline CDR1 and CDR2 sequences are DFQATT and SNEGSKA (reference sequence). This CDR3 is 12 amino acids long.